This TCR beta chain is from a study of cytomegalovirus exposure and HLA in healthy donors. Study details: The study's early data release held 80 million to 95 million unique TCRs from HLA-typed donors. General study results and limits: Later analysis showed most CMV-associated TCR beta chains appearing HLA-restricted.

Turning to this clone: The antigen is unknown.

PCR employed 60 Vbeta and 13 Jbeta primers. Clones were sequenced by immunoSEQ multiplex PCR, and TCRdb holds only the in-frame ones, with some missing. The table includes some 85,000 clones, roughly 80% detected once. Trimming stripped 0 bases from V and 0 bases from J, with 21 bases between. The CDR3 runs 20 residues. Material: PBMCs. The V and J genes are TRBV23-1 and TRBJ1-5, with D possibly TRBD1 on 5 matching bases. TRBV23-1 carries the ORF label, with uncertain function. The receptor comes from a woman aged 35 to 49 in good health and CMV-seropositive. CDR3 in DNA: TGCGCCAGCAGTCAATCAATGCAGGGTCCCAAAAATGATAGCAATCAGCCCCAGCATTTT. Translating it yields CASSQSMQGPKNDSNQPQHF.